The 2 T cell receptor beta chains below come from one sample, sequenced in a study of technical replicates of blood from a few donors. TCRdb's copy holds only in-frame clones and misses some; the assay was immunoSEQ multiplex PCR. The sample has 75,000 to 90,000 clones; approximately 93% are singletons. The sequenced sample was T cells isolated from PBMCs. Receptor source: a human donor in good health.

The chain couples TRBV13 to TRBJ2-7, with D perhaps being TRBD1 or TRBD2 (5 bases each). The germline V and J ends were trimmed by 4 bases and 3 bases, with 7 bases remaining between them. CDR1 and CDR2 from the germline V gene are PRHDT and FYEKMQ (reference sequence). The CDR3 is 12 residues long. The CDR3: CASSSGSYEQYF. The CDR3, as DNA: TGTGCCAGCAGCTCAGGGAGCTACGAGCAGTACTTC.

The chain has TRBV18 and TRBJ2-1, with 7 bases aligning to TRBD2. Trimming cost V 3 bases and J 4 bases; bases outside gene matches: 9. CDR1 is KGHSH, CDR2 LQKENI, per germline. There are 16 residues in the CDR3. Written as DNA, the CDR3 is TGTGCCAGCTCACCTAGGACTAGTCTCCCTTACAATGAGCAGTTCTTC. This codes for CASSPRTSLPYNEQFF.